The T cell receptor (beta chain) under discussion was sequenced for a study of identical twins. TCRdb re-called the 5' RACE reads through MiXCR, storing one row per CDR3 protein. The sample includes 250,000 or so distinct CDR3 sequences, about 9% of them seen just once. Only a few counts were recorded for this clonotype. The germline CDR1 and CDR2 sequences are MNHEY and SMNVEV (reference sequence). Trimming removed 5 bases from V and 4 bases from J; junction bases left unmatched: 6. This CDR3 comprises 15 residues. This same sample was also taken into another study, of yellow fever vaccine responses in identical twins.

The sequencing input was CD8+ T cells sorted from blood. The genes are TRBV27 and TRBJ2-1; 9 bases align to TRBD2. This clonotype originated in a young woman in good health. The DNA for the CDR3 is TGTGCCAGCAGTCACCGACTAGCGGCTTACAATGAGCAGTTCTTC. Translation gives CASSHRLAAYNEQFF.